The 17 T cell receptor beta chains below come from one sample, sequenced in a study of T cells in Graves' hyperthyroidism and ophthalmopathy. The TCR beta CDR3 regions underwent amplification using RNA transcripts as the source. The HTBI set primed first-round TCR CDR3 RT-PCR. TCRdb re-called the multiplex PCR reads through MiXCR, storing one row per CDR3 protein. The sample carries 500,000 to 600,000 distinct CDR3 sequences, over 15% recorded once. Specimen: blood. All receptors derive from a woman in her late teens or twenties with Graves' hyperthyroidism.

This clonotype was seen ten or more times. The chain carries TRBV7-9 and TRBJ2-3; possible D gene TRBD2, 6 bases. With 10 bases removed from V and 4 bases from J, the gap between germline ends came to 15 bases. CDR3 length equals 13 residues. Germline CDR1 is SEHNR and CDR2 is FQNEAQ (reference sequence). CDR3 protein: CAIRLDISDTQYF. CDR3 nucleotide sequence: TGTGCCATCAGACTAGATATCTCAGATACGCAGTATTTT.

This clonotype was counted ten times or more. The V and J genes are TRBV12-3 or TRBV12-4 and TRBJ2-5, with 10 bases fitting TRBD2. V was pared by 6 bases and J by 1 base, with 11 bases of the junction left unmatched. This CDR3 comprises 17 residues. The CDR3 loop is CASSSQLTSGIQETQYF. The CDR3 DNA reads as TGTGCCAGCAGCTCACAACTCACTAGCGGGATCCAAGAGACCCAGTACTTC.

On this clonotype: Since the CDR3 does not end with the conserved phenylalanine or tryptophan, this likely comes from a read error. The CDR3 loop reads CASSQDPKIPYNSPLHL. CDR3 bases: TGTGCCAGCAGCCAAGATCCGAAGATACCCTATAATTCACCCCTCCACCTT. The gene calls are TRBV3-1 and TRBJ1-6; D remains unclear. V lost 0 bases and J 2 bases, leaving 11 bases between the germline ends. This CDR3 is built from 17 residues. CDR1 LGHDT and CDR2 YNNKEL come from the germline V gene (reference sequence).

The sample holds many counts of this clonotype. The chain couples TRBV7-3 to TRBJ1-5, with D possibly being TRBD1 (5 bases). The CDR3 has 16 residues. The V end was cut by 2 bases, the J end by 4 bases, with 15 bases between. Germline lookup yields CDR1 SGHTA and CDR2 FQGTGA. The CDR3 protein is CASSLGRYRRNQPQHF. Written as DNA, the CDR3 is TGTGCCAGCAGCTTAGGCCGGTACAGGCGTAATCAGCCCCAGCATTTT.

This clonotype was seen repeatedly, ten times or more. The J gene is TRBJ2-1, the V gene TRBV28, with D possibly matching TRBD2 (5 bases). CDR1 and CDR2 from the germline V gene are MDHEN and SYDVKM. The CDR3 is made up of 16 amino acids. V shed 3 bases and J shed 1 base, with 13 bases lying between them. The CDR3 reads CASSLATWRSYNEQFF. The CDR3 bases are TGTGCCAGCAGTTTGGCGACTTGGAGGTCCTACAATGAGCAGTTCTTC.

There are many counts of this clonotype. The chain links TRBV14 to TRBJ1-2; D uncertain. Per germline, CDR1 SGHDN and CDR2 FVKESK. Deletions cut 0 bases from V and 7 bases from J, with 12 bases between. This CDR3 is built from 14 residues. CDR3: CASSQDFEGRGYTF. CDR3 in DNA: TGTGCCAGCAGCCAAGATTTCGAAGGTCGTGGCTACACCTTC.

The chain carries TRBV18 and TRBJ1-2, with 12 bases aligning to TRBD1. CDR3 size: 17 residues. The V gene end was trimmed by 3 bases and the J gene end by 4 bases; junction bases not matched to a gene: 9. Germline V lookup: CDR1 KGHSH, CDR2 LQKENI. This chain's CDR3 is CASSPTGTGGAGYGYTF. The CDR3, as DNA: TGTGCCAGCTCACCGACCGGGACAGGGGGCGCAGGCTATGGCTACACCTTC.

This clonotype was detected ten times or more. The rearrangement uses TRBV20-1 and TRBJ1-1, with D maybe TRBD1 (6 bases). Trimming stripped 3 bases from V and 6 bases from J, with 14 bases between. Germline lookup yields CDR1 DFQATT and CDR2 SNEGSKA (reference sequence). The CDR3 is made up of 13 amino acids. The CDR3: CSARETGKAEAFF. The CDR3 DNA is TGCAGTGCTAGGGAAACAGGGAAGGCTGAAGCTTTCTTT.

The J gene is TRBJ1-2, the V gene TRBV20-1; no clear D. This CDR3 comprises 14 residues. The germline gives CDR1 DFQATT, CDR2 SNEGSKA (reference sequence). With 1 base removed from V and 4 bases from J, the gap between germline ends came to 13 bases. This chain's CDR3 is CSARAAREAYGYTF. CDR3 sequence (DNA): TGCAGTGCTAGAGCTGCTCGGGAGGCCTATGGCTACACCTTC.

This clonotype was observed a handful of times. The germline gene is not matched at one end of the junction; a read error may be the cause. The chain is built from TRBV3-1 and TRBJ2-6; 10 bases are a match to TRBD2. The CDR3 loop spans 18 amino acids. Germline CDR1 is LGHDT and CDR2 is YNNKEL (reference sequence). The CDR3 nucleotides read TGTGCTAGCAGCCAAGGGGCTAGCGGGAGCACTGGGGCCAACGTCCTGACTTTC. It encodes CASSQGASGSTGANVLTF. The variable domain in full, with the rest retrieved from reference TRBV3-1 and TRBJ2-6, is DTAVSQTPKYLVTQMGNDKSIKCEQNLGHDTMYWYKQDSKKFLKIMFSYNNKELIINETVPNRFSPKSPDKAHLNLHINSLELGDSAVYFCASSQGASGSTGANVLTFGAGSRLTVL.

This clonotype was observed many times. This sequence joins TRBV11-2 and TRBJ2-1, with 9 bases matching TRBD1. The CDR3 spans 14 residues. Trimming removed 6 bases from V and 8 bases from J; junction bases left unmatched: 8. In germline, CDR1 is SGHAT, CDR2 FQNNGV. The DNA for the CDR3 is TGTGCCAGCAGGTTACAGGGGGCTGGGGATGAGCAGTTCTTC. Translation: CASRLQGAGDEQFF.

The table lists this clonotype with a few counts. The chain links TRBV6-1 to TRBJ1-5, with 8 positions matching TRBD1. The CDR3 is made up of 13 amino acids. Trimming took 5 bases from V and 6 from J; bases not matched to a gene: 3. Germline V gene sequence: CDR1 MNHNS, CDR2 SASEGT. Here the CDR3 DNA reads TGTGCCAGCAGTCTCAGGGGGCCTCAGCCCCAGCATTTT. Protein: CASSLRGPQPQHF.

The rearrangement links TRBV6-5 to TRBJ2-5; TRBD2 agrees at 7 bases. CDR3 length: 16 residues. With V trimmed by 2 bases and J by 0 bases, 6 bases remained unmatched. The germline V gene has CDR1 MNHEY and CDR2 SVGAGI. The CDR3 loop reads CASSYQSGAYQETQYF. The CDR3 DNA follows: TGTGCCAGCAGTTACCAGAGCGGGGCCTACCAAGAGACCCAGTACTTC.

In its sample, this clonotype was seen once. The DNA for the CDR3 is TGTGCCAGCAGCTTGCGCAGCGGGAGGGACTACGAGCAGTACTTC. It translates to CASSLRSGRDYEQYF. The chain carries TRBV5-4 and TRBJ2-7; TRBD2 aligns across 10 bases. Losses at the gene ends were 1 base for V and 3 bases for J; bases not matched to a gene: 4. The CDR3 has 15 residues. Germline V lookup: CDR1 SGHNT, CDR2 YYREEE (reference sequence).

This clonotype was observed a handful of times. This chain joins TRBV5-6 and TRBJ2-1; 12 bases fit TRBD2. CDR3 length equals 17 residues. J was trimmed by 2 bases and V by 2 bases; bases with no gene match: 5. Germline lookup yields CDR1 SGHDT and CDR2 YYEEEE. The DNA of the CDR3 is TGTGCCAGCAGCTTTCGACTAGCGGGAGCCCCCTACAATGAGCAGTTCTTC. It specifies CASSFRLAGAPYNEQFF.

The chain combines TRBV29-1 with TRBJ1-4, with 10 bases matching TRBD1. With V trimmed by 1 base and J by 10 bases, 3 bases remained unmatched. The germline gives CDR1 SQVTM, CDR2 ANQGSEA. The CDR3 runs 13 residues. Here the CDR3 DNA reads TGCAGCGTTGAAGGACAGGGGGCCGGAAAACTGTTTTTT. Translated, it gives CSVEGQGAGKLFF.

The J gene is TRBJ2-7, the V gene TRBV2; 7 nucleotides agree with TRBD1. The CDR3 has 14 residues. The germline V gene encodes CDR1 SNHLY and CDR2 FYNNEI. Trimming at V came to 7 bases and at J to 0 bases, leaving 6 bases not matched to a gene. The CDR3 DNA reads TGTGCCAGCACTGCGGACAGGAACTCCTACGAGCAGTACTTC. Translation gives CASTADRNSYEQYF.